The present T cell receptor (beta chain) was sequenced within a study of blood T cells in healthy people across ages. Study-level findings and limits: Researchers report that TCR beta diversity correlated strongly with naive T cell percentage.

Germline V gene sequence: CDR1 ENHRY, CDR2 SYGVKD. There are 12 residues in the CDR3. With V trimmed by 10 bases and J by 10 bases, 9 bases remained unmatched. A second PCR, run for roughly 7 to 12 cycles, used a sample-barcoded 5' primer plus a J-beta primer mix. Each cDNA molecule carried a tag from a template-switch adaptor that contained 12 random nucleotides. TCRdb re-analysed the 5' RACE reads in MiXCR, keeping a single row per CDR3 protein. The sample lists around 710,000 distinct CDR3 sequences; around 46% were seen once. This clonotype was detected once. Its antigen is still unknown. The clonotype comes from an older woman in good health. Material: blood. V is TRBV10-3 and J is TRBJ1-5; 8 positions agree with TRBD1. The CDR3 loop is CASNSGGPPQHF. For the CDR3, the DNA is TGTGCCAGCAACTCAGGGGGCCCTCCCCAGCATTTT.